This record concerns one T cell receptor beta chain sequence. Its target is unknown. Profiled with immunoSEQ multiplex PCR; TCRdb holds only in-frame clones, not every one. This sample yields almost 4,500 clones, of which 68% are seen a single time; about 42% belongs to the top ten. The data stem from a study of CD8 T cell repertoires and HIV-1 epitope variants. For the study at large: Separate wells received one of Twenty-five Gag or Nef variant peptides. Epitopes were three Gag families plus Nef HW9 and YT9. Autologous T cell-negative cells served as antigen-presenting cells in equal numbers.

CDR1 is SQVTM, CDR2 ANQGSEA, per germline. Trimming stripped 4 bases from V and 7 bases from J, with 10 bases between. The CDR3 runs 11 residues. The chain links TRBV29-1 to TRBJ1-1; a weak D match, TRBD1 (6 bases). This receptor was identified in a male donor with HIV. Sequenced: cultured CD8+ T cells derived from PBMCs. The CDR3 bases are TGCAGCGTTGGGTCAGGGGATGAAGCTTTCTTT. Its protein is CSVGSGDEAFF.